A selection of T cell receptor beta chains follows, all from one sample in a study of blood T cell repertoires in COVID-19. Data came from immunoSEQ multiplex PCR; TCRdb stores just in-frame clones and leaves some out. The sample gives roughly 250,000 clones, around four fifths of which show up once; 1.5% to 2% is in the top ten. Input material: peripheral blood. The receptors originated from a woman aged 80 or older with acute or convalescent COVID-19. CDR3s include the opening cysteine and the closing phenylalanine or tryptophan.

CDR3aa | len | v_gene
CASRPPGNTEAFF | 13 | TRBV11-2
CASRQEANTEAFF | 13 | TRBV5-1
CASSGDSSTDTQYF | 14 | TRBV7-9
CASRDSPSTDTQYF | 14 | TRBV6-5
CASSQDLSPGYSYEQYF | 17 | TRBV14
CASSLRAASGSYLTGELFF | 19 | TRBV7-6
CASRDDLMEETQYF | 14 | TRBV2
CASSGTGTYGYTF | 13 | TRBV25-1
CASSADSAYAFF | 12 | TRBV9
CASSSAGHSNQPQHF | 15 | TRBV6-2/TRBV6-3
CASSLTYNEQFF | 12 | TRBV7-8
CASSLTGEGPGAYYEQYF | 18 | TRBV7-2
CSASTGVNQPQHF | 13 | TRBV29-1
CASSITGQGQETQYF | 15 | TRBV3-1/TRBV3-2
CASSLGDRRKYEQYF | 15 | TRBV5-4
CASSLGHIQETQYF | 14 | TRBV7-3
CASSIEGGTSGNTIYF | 16 | TRBV7-2
CATSRDARGSNQPQHF | 16 | TRBV15
CASSLGQGVRYEQFF | 15 | TRBV7-2
CASNDRTGSYEQYF | 14 | TRBV19
CASSAGLANYEQYF | 14 | TRBV11-2
CASMAPGGWDTEAFF | 15 | TRBV11-2
CASSEGIGGAFF | 12 | TRBV2
CASSFRGSQETQYF | 14 | TRBV3-1/TRBV3-2
CASSRLPGTNNEQFF | 15 | TRBV6-5
CASSSPTAAYGYTF | 14 | TRBV7-2
CSASLLDTQYF | 11 | TRBV20-1
CASSEVTGGGQPQHF | 15 | TRBV10-2
CAAGVNTEAFF | 11 | TRBV28
CASSPGGGKAEAFF | 14 | TRBV5-4
CASSLVDRATGELFF | 15 | TRBV5-1
CASSPQPGNTGELFF | 15 | TRBV7-3
CASSLMLGGNEKLFF | 15 | TRBV5-1
CASSLGTPFNYGYTF | 15 | TRBV7-9
CAIEDNSNTGELFF | 14 | TRBV10-1
CASSTGQGVRSNQPQHF | 17 | TRBV7-2
CASSGTGGTDTQYF | 14 | TRBV7-9
CASSSQGQGGDEQFF | 15 | TRBV11-3
CSAGQGFQSDIQYF | 14 | TRBV29-1
CASSEVAGGAKNIQYF | 16 | TRBV6-1
CASSRGRVNTEAFF | 14 | TRBV3-1/TRBV3-2
CASSANQRLARTDTQYF | 17 | TRBV6-1
CASSPLPGQAPAAHYGYTF | 19 | TRBV4-1
CASSPPGQGANYGYTF | 16 | TRBV16